This TCR beta chain is drawn from a study of T cell clonality in common variable immunodeficiency (dated by TCRdb to the mid-2010s). Most of the CVID patients and most of the healthy controls were of Caucasian heritage. Heparinized peripheral whole blood samples of about 4.5 to 8 ml were collected from each donor. Genomic DNA from adults with common variable immune deficiency (CVID) and from healthy adult controls was used for sequencing of TCRbeta CDR3 repertoires. The control group comprised some 22 healthy adult volunteers, around twelve female and approximately ten male, aged roughly 23 to 66 years with a mean age of around 35. Diluted blood was subjected to density centrifugation over Hypaque 1077 or Ficoll-Paque for isolation of peripheral blood mononuclear cells. Genomic DNA was obtained from unsorted mononuclear cells through either Qiagen column purification or a centrifugation-based method.

Broader findings and caveats from the paper: Compared with healthy controls, CVID subjects showed increased TCRbeta clonality (t-test p = 0.018), a feature most characteristic of about a third of subjects. Fewer TCRbeta clones were shared among CVID subjects than among healthy controls (p < 0.0001). Even though DNA input was equal, the average per sample came to about 81,820 unique sequences for controls compared with about 34,000 for CVID samples. CVID TCRbeta sequences reportedly showed fewer deletions and N-nucleotide insertions and lacked highly modified clones with 13 or more V deletions. The authors noted that sequencing repertoires of T cell subpopulations would be needed to clarify what caused the increased clonality in CVID. Patient heterogeneity within the CVID cohort put limits on correlating repertoire features with clinical complications.

For sequencing, equivalent amounts of genomic DNA were input from CVID and control samples. For every sample, a 60 bp segment covering the rearranged TCRbeta CDR3 region was amplified and then sequenced. TCRbeta amplification used the immunoSEQ assay, a bias-corrected multiplex PCR with high-throughput sequencing. In the source study's methods: Every unique nucleotide sequence was considered a clone and was annotated with V, D and J genes, copy number and frequency. Sequences were labeled productive if in frame, and non-productive if out of frame or containing stop codons. Clonality was calculated from Shannon's entropy as previously described. Mean CDR3 Kyte-Doolittle hydropathy was derived from the predicted amino acid sequences of productive clones. Scaled V gene usage was hierarchically clustered using Manhattan distance and complete linkage with the R hclust function. Sharing of clones by CDR3 amino acid sequence was evaluated by resampling 12 repertoires per group over 100 rounds. The repertoires were searched for approximately 70 published EBV-specific TCRbeta sequences and 200 to 300 published CMV-specific TCRbeta sequences. Analysis left out two CVID samples that produced under 10,000 sequences, so approximately 40 CVID repertoires remained. TCRdb stores this immuneACCESS table with in-frame sequences only. Part of the clones is absent; in the studies checked, under half of the shortfall reflects unresolved V genes, and no reason is known for the rest. V and J calls and clone size follow that table, whereas D and trimming were derived from the DNA. Across this sample, some 38,000 clones were tabulated and none appeared just once. Jointly, the top ten make up 2.5% to 3.5% of the sample.

Ten or more counts support this clone. No cognate antigen has been identified for it. The read halts 3 residues ahead of the CDR3 end, with the missing end drawn from the germline J gene. Unmatched junction bases come to 2, with V trimmed by 5 bases and J by 3 bases. CDR3 length: 14 amino acids, cysteine to phenylalanine. The DNA covers only part of the CDR3, 33 bases in frame from base 1. CDR1 and CDR2 (SEHNR, FQNEAQ) derive from the germline V gene (reference sequence). The chain employs TRBV7-9 and TRBJ2-3, with TRBD2 matching 10 junction bases. Specimen: peripheral blood mononuclear cells. The sequence was obtained from a person aged 18 to 75 in good health. The CDR3 here reads CASSPGLATDTQYF. Incomplete CDR3 DNA: TGTGCCAGCAGCCCGGGACTAGCGACAGATACG.